This T cell receptor (beta chain) was captured in a study of T cell changes during pregnancy in multiple sclerosis (dated by TCRdb to between 2018 and 2020). About the full investigation: The study examined how the T cell repertoire changed over the course of pregnancy in women with multiple sclerosis.

The library was made by the immunoSEQ multiplex PCR assay. TCRdb carries this immuneACCESS record with in-frame sequences only. Its versions omit some clonotypes, under half of them owing to an unresolved V gene in the studies checked, with the rest unexplained. This sample gives over 70,000 clones in total; approximately 94% of them show up just once. Around 0.84% of the sample goes to the ten largest clones. From the germline V gene (reference sequence), CDR1 is LNHDA and CDR2 is SQIVND. The CDR3, cysteine through phenylalanine, is 13 amino acids long. Only the CDR3 DNA stays, 39 bases, in frame from base 1. V is cut by 3 bases and J by 7 bases, and the space between the germline ends is 10 bases. With respect to this clone: Its target antigen remains unknown. No base qualities exist here, and no much larger clone lies one base off it.

The source was peripheral blood, collected in the third trimester of pregnancy. The rearrangement combines TRBV19 with TRBJ1-5, with a tentative D gene TRBD1 over 5 matching bases. The TCR comes from a female donor with multiple sclerosis, enrolled in a pregnancy study. The CDR3 sequence is CASSMIGGQPQHF. The DNA is as follows: TGTGCCAGTAGTATGATCGGGGGGCAGCCCCAGCATTTT.